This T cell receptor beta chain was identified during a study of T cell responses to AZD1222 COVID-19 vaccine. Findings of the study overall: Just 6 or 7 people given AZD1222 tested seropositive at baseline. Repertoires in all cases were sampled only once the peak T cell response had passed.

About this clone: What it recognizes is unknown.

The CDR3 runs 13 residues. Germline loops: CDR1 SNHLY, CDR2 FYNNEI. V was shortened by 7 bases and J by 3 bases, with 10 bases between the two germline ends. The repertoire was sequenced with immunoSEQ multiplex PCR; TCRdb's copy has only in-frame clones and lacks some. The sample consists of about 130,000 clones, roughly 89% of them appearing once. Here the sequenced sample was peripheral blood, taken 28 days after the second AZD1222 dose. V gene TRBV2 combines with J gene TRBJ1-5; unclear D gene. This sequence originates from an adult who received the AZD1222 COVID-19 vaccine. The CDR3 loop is CASIGRDNQPQHF. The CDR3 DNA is TGTGCCAGCATCGGCCGGGACAATCAGCCCCAGCATTTT.